This T cell receptor (beta chain) was documented in a study of vaccination effects on CD4 cells after COVID-19. Subsequent to a culture period of nine to ten days, CD4+ T cells were isolated. The junction had 9 bases not matched to a gene; V was cut back by 3 bases and J by 7 bases. The CDR3 contains 15 residues. Germline V CDR1 and CDR2: DFQATT, SNEGSKA (reference sequence). Only in-frame clones appear in the TCRdb table, and some are missing; sequencing was by immunoSEQ multiplex PCR. The table has roughly 30,000 clones, 70% to 80% seen once. Sample share makes this clone medium-sized. What it recognizes is unknown.

The source of this sequence is a human donor who received a COVID-19 vaccine. The input for sequencing was CD4+ T cells from PBMCs cultured without peptide, taken before COVID-19 vaccination. V and J are TRBV20-1 and TRBJ2-5; 12 nucleotides line up with TRBD2. DNA for the CDR3: TGCAGTGCTAGTGATACTAGCGGGGGGCCTAGGACCCAGTACTTC. Its translation is CSASDTSGGPRTQYF.